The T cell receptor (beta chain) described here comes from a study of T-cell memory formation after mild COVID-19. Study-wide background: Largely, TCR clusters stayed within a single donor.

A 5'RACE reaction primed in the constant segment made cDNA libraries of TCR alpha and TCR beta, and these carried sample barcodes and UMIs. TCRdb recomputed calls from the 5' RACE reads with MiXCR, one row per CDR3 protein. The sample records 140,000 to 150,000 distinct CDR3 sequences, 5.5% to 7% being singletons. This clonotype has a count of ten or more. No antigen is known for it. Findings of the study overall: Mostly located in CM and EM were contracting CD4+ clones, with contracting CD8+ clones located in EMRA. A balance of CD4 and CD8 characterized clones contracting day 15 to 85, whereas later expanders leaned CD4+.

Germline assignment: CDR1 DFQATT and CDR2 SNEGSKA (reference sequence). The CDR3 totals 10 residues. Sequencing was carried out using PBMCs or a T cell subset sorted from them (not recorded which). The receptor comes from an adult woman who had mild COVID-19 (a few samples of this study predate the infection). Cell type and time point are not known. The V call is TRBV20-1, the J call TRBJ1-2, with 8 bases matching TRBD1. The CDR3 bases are TGCACCGTGGGAGGACAGGGTCACACCTTC. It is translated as CTVGGQGHTF.